The present T cell receptor beta chain was sequenced within a study of response to subunit inactivated influenza vaccine. Findings of the study overall: Each seasonal influenza vaccination recruits few new T cells, the authors suggested.

Trimming left V 0 bases short and J 1 base short, with 8 bases between. The CDR3 is 15 residues long. Germline CDR1 reads MNHEY; CDR2 reads SVGAGI. TCRdb used MiXCR to reprocess the RT-PCR reads, holding one entry per CDR3 protein. Among some 850,000 distinct CDR3 sequences listed, approximately 17% were seen once. This clonotype was counted between two and nine times. Its antigen is undetermined. This specimen was PBMCs from blood, taken more than 4 days after vaccination. The sequence was obtained from a man between 45 and 60 years old who received an inactivated influenza vaccine. J is TRBJ2-3 and V is TRBV6-5; D gene uncertain. The CDR3 sequence is CASSYSIHGTDTQYF. In nucleotides, the CDR3 is TGTGCCAGCAGTTACTCGATTCATGGCACAGATACGCAGTATTTT.